What follows is one T cell receptor beta chain and its context. The target of this receptor is not known. No base quality information exists; no much larger clone differs at one position. This specimen's time point label, per the study, means: baseline before oral tofacitinib. Lesional scalp punch biopsies and peripheral blood were obtained from alopecia areata patients. PBMCs were isolated by density centrifugation and stained for CD3, CD4 and CD8, and CD4+ and CD8+ T cells were sorted on a FACSAria. Spanning cysteine to phenylalanine, the CDR3 consists of 11 amino acids. Only CDR3 DNA is held: 33 bases, read in frame from base 1. Sequences GTSNPN (CDR1) and SVGIG (CDR2) are obtained from the germline V gene (reference sequence). Trimming at the junction amounts to 2 bases on V and 9 bases on J, and the germline ends lie 8 bases apart. This sample was taken from a study of CD8+ T cells in alopecia areata (dated by TCRdb to about 2018). Background on the whole study: The treated patients, all with moderate-to-severe alopecia areata, were enrolled in an open-label pilot trial of oral tofacitinib given at 5 to 10 mg twice daily. In both human patients and the C3H/HeJ mouse model, the study applied high-throughput TCRbeta sequencing to look at T cell clonal expansion in alopecia areata. Patients received tofacitinib for 6 to 18 months and were then followed off drug for 6 months to check for delayed response and recurrence. On the human side, TCRbeta sequencing was run on scalp tissue and on sorted CD4+ and CD8+ peripheral blood T cells from healthy controls and from alopecia areata patients with either patchy or totalis/universalis disease. Scalp clonality was compared across normal scalp (n=4), patchy alopecia areata scalp (n=8), and alopecia totalis/universalis scalp (n=8). TCRbeta CDR3 regions were amplified by immunoSEQ multiplex PCR with 35 Vbeta forward and 13 Jbeta reverse primers. RNA came from the PAXgene miRNA kit for fixed scalp, the miRNeasy kit for PBMCs, and the RNeasy kit for mouse skin. Biopsies were taken from tofacitinib-treated patients at baseline and again at 4 and 24 weeks into treatment, and several of those patients also had a later scalp biopsy.

Receptor amplification or capture employed the immunoSEQ multiplex PCR assay. To provide template for TCR sequencing, every sample had RNA extracted and reverse transcribed into cDNA. First-strand cDNA was synthesized using SuperScript III with a 2:1 mix of oligo-dT and random hexamers. A synthetic immune receptor repertoire was used to gauge amplification bias, and whatever bias remained was removed computationally. In the paper's pipeline: Raw reads were preprocessed for error removal, and CDR3 was defined according to IMGT conventions as running from the conserved cysteine to phenylalanine. Clonality was computed by normalizing Shannon entropy by log2 of the number of productive unique TCRs and subtracting the result from 1. CD4 or CD8 identity of scalp clones was inferred by cross-referencing scalp TCRbeta sequences with sorted blood CD4 and CD8 repertoires. TCRdb re-hosts the immuneACCESS table, in-frame sequences only. Its copies lack some clones; in the studies checked, an unresolved V gene accounts for under half of them, and the cause for the rest is not known. V and J calls and clone size come straight from that table; D and trimming were deduced from the DNA. This sample gives just over 150,000 clones in total; under 60% of them show up just once. Approximately 20% of the sample is held by the ten biggest clonotypes.

Overall study results and their limits: TCR sequences shared between patients were less clear than in mice, possibly partly because of HLA diversity in the patient population. Resident alphabeta T cells in normal human skin are also sequenced, complicating scalp TCR repertoire analysis, unlike mouse skin dominated by gammadelta T cells. Higher clonality and more expanded CD8+ clones were observed in lesional scalp than in normal scalp, particularly in alopecia totalis/universalis, a finding suggestive of antigenic drive.

Sequences were derived from CD8+ T cells sorted from blood, sampled at week 0. This chain joins TRBV30 to TRBJ2-1; there is no confident call for the D gene. This receptor was taken from a human donor with alopecia areata. The CDR3: CAWSTIAEQFF. The base sequence is TGTGCCTGGAGTACCATCGCTGAGCAGTTCTTC.